This TCR beta chain is drawn from a study of cytomegalovirus exposure and HLA in healthy donors. In the study overall: Findings of an earlier analysis included around 120 million unique TCR beta sequences from around 180 million T cells.

About this clone: Antigen unknown.

Per germline, CDR1 SGHRS and CDR2 YFSETQ. V was cut by 4 bases and J by 5 bases, with 12 bases left in between. The CDR3 covers 13 residues. Points from the study as a whole: The study designated about 180 TCR beta chains cytomegalovirus-associated.

The PCR made use of 60 Vbeta and 13 Jbeta primers. Using immunoSEQ multiplex PCR, the repertoire was profiled, and TCRdb retains in-frame clones only, with some absent. The sample has approximately 180,000 clones, roughly 86% seen once. The genes are TRBV5-1 and TRBJ2-5; the D gene is possibly TRBD1 (5 bases). This receptor was identified in a woman under 30 in good health and CMV-seronegative. Sequences were obtained from PBMCs. The CDR3 here is CASSQTVGETQYF. CDR3 coding DNA: TGCGCCAGCAGCCAGACAGTTGGGGAGACCCAGTACTTC. Filled out from reference TRBV5-1 and TRBJ2-5, the complete variable domain reads KAGVTQTPRYLIKTRGQQVTLSCSPISGHRSVSWYQQTPGQGLQFLFEYFSETQRNKGNFPGRFSGRQFSNSRSEMNVSTLELGDSALYLCASSQTVGETQYFGPGTRLLVL.